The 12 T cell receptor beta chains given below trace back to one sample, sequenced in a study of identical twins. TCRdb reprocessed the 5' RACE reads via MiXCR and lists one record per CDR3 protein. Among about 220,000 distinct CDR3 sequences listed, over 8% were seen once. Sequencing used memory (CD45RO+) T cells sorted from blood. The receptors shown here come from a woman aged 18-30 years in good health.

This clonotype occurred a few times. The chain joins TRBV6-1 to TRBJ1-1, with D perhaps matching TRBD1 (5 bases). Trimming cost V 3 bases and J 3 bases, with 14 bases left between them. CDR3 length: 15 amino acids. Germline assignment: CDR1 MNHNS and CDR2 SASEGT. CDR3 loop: CASSELVAGYTEAFF. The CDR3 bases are TGTGCCAGCAGTGAGTTGGTGGCAGGGTACACTGAAGCTTTCTTT.

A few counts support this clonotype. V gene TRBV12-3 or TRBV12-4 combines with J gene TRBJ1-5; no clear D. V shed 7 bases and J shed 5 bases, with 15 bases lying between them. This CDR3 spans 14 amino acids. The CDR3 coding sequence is TGTGCCAGCACATTAGGTAGAGCTGATCAGCCCCAGCATTTT. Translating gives CASTLGRADQPQHF.

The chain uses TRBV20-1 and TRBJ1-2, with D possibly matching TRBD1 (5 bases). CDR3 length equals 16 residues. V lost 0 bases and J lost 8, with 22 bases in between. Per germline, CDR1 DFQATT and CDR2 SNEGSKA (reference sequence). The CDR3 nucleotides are TGCAGTGCTAGAGATCGGACAAAGGGGCCTAAGGAGGGCTACACCTTC. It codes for CSARDRTKGPKEGYTF.

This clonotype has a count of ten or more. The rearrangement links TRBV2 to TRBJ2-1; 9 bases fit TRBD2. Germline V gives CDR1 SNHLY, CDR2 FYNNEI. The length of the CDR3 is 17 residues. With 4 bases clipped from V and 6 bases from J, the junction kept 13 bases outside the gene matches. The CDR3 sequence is CASSVPSSGISPNEQFF. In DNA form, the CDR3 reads TGTGCCAGCAGTGTTCCTTCTAGCGGGATTTCCCCCAATGAGCAGTTCTTC.

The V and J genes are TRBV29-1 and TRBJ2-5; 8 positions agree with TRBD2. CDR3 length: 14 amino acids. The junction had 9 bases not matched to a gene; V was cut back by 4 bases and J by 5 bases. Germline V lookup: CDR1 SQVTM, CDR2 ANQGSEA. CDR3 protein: CSVAYGGGRETQYF. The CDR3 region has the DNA TGCAGCGTTGCCTACGGGGGCGGGAGGGAGACCCAGTACTTC.

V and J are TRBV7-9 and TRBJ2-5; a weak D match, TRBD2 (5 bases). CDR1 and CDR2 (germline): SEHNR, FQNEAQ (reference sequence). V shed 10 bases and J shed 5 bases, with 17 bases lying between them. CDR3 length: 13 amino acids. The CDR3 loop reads CATRARLGETQYF. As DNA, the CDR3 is TGTGCCACGCGGGCGCGGTTGGGGGAGACCCAGTACTTC. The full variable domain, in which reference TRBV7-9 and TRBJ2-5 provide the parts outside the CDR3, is DTGVSQNPRHKITKRGQNVTFRCDPISEHNRLYWYRQTLGQGPEFLTYFQNEAQLEKSRLLSDRFSAERPKGSFSTLEIQRTEQGDSAMYLCATRARLGETQYFGPGTRLLVL.

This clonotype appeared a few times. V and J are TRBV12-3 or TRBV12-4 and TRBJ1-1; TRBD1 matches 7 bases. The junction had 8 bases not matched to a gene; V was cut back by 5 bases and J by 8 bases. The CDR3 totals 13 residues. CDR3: CASSAREGAEAFF. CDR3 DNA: TGTGCCAGCAGTGCCCGGGAGGGGGCAGAAGCTTTCTTT.

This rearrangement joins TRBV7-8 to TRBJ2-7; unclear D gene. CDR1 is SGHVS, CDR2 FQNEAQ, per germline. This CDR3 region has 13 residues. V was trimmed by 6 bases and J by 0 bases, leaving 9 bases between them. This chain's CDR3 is CASRSHFSYEQYF. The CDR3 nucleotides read TGTGCCAGCAGGAGCCACTTCTCCTACGAGCAGTACTTC.

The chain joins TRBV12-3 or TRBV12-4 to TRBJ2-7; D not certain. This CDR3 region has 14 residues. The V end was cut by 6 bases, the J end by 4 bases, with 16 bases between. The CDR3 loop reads CASSPAAVWYEQYF. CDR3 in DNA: TGTGCCAGCAGCCCCGCCGCAGTTTGGTACGAGCAGTACTTC.

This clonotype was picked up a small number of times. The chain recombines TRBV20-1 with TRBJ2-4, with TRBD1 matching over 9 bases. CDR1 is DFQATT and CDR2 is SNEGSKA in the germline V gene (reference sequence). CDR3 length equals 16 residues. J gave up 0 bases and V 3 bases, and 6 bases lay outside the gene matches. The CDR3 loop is CSARGQGGLAKNIQYF. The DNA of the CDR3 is TGCAGTGCTAGGGGACAGGGAGGGCTAGCCAAAAACATTCAGTACTTC.

CDR3 bases: TGTGCCAGCAGTTTATTCGGACAGGGGGCGCGGGAGACCCAGTACTTC. Amino acids: CASSLFGQGARETQYF. The chain carries TRBV28 and TRBJ2-5; TRBD1 aligns across 11 bases. The CDR3 length is 16 residues. Germline V gives CDR1 MDHEN, CDR2 SYDVKM. The trim removed 1 base at V and 5 bases at J, leaving 6 bases unmatched.

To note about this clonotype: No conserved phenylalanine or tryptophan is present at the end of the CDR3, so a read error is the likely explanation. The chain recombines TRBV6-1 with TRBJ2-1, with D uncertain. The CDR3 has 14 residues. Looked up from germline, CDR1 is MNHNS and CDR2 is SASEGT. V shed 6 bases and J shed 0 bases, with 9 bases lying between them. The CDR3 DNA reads TGTGCCAGCAGCGGCATTAGCTCCTACAATGAGCAGTTCTCC. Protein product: CASSGISSYNEQFS.